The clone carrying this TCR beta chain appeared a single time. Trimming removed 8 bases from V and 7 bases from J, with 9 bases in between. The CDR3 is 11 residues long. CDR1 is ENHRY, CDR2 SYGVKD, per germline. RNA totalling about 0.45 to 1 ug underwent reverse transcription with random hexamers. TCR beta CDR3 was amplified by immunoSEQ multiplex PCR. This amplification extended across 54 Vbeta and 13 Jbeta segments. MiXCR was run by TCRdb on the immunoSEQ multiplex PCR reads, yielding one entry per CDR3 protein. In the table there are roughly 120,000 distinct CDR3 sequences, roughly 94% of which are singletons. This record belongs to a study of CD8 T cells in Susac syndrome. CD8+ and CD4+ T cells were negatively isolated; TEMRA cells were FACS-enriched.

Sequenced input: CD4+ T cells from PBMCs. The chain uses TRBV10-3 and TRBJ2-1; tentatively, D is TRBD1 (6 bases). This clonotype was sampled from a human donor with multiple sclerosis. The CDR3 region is CAIGGGNEQFF. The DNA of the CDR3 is TGTGCCATCGGGGGCGGGAATGAGCAGTTCTTC.